This record concerns one T cell receptor (beta chain) sequence. As yet, its antigen is unknown. The entry originates in a study of shared clonotypes between healthy human individuals. Germline V gene lookup returns CDR1 ENHRY and CDR2 SYGVKD. The V segment lost 3 bases and the J segment 3 bases; nucleotides outside the gene matches: 7. There are 16 residues in the CDR3. Study-wide findings and caveats: Among donors, sharing of clonotypes was expected to be affected by sequencing depth.

Profiling relied on immunoSEQ multiplex PCR, and the TCRdb table lists in-frame clones only, not all of them. Among some 470,000 clones listed, 75% to 85% were seen once. The sequencing input was PBMCs. The origin of this receptor is a woman aged 40 to 49 in good health. Some clones in this sample may be carry-over from other donors' samples. J is TRBJ2-1 and V is TRBV10-3; 8 bases line up with TRBD2. CDR3 bases: TGTGCCATCAGTGAAGGAGACGGGAGGGTCTACAATGAGCAGTTCTTC. It yields the protein CAISEGDGRVYNEQFF.